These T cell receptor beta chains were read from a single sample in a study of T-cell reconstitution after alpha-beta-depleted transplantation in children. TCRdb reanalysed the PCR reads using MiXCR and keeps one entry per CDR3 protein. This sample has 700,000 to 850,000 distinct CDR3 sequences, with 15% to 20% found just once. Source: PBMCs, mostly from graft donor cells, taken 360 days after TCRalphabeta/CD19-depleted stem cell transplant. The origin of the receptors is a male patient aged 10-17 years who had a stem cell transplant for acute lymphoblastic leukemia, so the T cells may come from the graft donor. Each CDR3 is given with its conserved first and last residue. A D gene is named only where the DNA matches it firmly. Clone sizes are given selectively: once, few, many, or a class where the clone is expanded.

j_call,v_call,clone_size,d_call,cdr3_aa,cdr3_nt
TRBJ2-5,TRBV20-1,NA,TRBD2,CSAISRLALETHYF,TGCAGTGCTATCTCCAGACTAGCTTTGGAGACCCACTACTTC
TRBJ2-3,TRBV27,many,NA,CASSLVGGTADTQYF,TGTGCCAGCAGTTTGGTAGGAGGGACGGCCGATACGCAGTATTTT
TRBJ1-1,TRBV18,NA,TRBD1,CASSGRQGWNTEAFF,TGTGCCAGCTCAGGAAGACAGGGGTGGAACACTGAAGCTTTCTTT
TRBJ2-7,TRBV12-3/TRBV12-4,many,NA,CASRSSSYEQYF,TGTGCCAGTAGAAGTAGCTCCTACGAGCAGTACTTC
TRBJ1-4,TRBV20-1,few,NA,CSANIRPYNEKLFF,TGCAGTGCTAATATCCGGCCCTATAATGAAAAACTGTTTTTT
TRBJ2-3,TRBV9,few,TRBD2,CASSVGSGSTDTQYF,TGTGCCAGCAGCGTAGGTAGCGGGAGCACAGATACGCAGTATTTT
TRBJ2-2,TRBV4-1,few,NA,CASSRRTDSANTGELFF,TGCGCCAGCAGCCGACGGACGGACTCTGCGAACACCGGGGAGCTGTTTTTT
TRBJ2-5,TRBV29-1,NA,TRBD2,CSVERLAGTETQYF,TGCAGCGTTGAGAGGCTAGCGGGGACGGAGACCCAGTACTTC
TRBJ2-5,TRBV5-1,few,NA,CASSFGISPGETQYF,TGCGCCAGCAGCTTCGGGATATCTCCTGGGGAGACCCAGTACTTC
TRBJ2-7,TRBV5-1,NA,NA,CASSMGSAEQYF,TGCGCCAGCAGTATGGGTAGCGCCGAGCAGTACTTC